This record concerns one TCR beta chain sequence. The antigen is not known. The data were obtained in a study of T cell responses to AZD1222 COVID-19 vaccine. Study in general: Second doses were pooled across both intervals (about 4 or about 12 weeks).

Produced via immunoSEQ multiplex PCR; TCRdb's table is partial and in-frame only. The sample contains 130,000 or so clones, roughly 92% of which appear only once. Study-wide results and caveats: There were mostly white British donors and more females than males, and clonal diversity was possibly underestimated. Targets within unmutated variant regions were reportedly found for nearly half of spike-specific TCRs.

The CDR3 runs 13 residues. The germline gives CDR1 SQVTM, CDR2 ANQGSEA. Trimming pared 8 bases from V and 1 base from J, leaving 15 bases between. This TCR was recovered from an adult in good health. This sample comprised peripheral blood, obtained on day 0 of AZD1222 vaccination. The chain combines TRBV29-1 with TRBJ2-7; D may match TRBD1 or TRBD2 (6 bases each). CDR3 nucleotides: TGCAGCACTGGACGGGGGCCGTCCTACGAGCAGTACTTC. This gives the protein CSTGRGPSYEQYF.